The clone carrying this T cell receptor (beta chain) was counted a single time. The source of the sample is a study of T cell responses to AZD1222 COVID-19 vaccine. Only in-frame clones appear in the TCRdb table, and some are missing; sequencing was by immunoSEQ multiplex PCR. The table has 120,000 to 150,000 clones, roughly 84% seen once. The sample in question was peripheral blood, obtained 28 days after the second AZD1222 dose. The clonotype was recovered from an adult who received the AZD1222 COVID-19 vaccine.

The CDR3 nucleotides are TGTGCCAGCAGTTTAACGGGGGTGAACACCGGGGAGCTGTTTTTT. Translating gives CASSLTGVNTGELFF. The chain recombines TRBV28 with TRBJ2-2, with D maybe TRBD2 (6 bases). Germline V gene lookup returns CDR1 MDHEN and CDR2 SYDVKM. V was clipped by 2 bases and J by 1 base, with 8 bases between them. The CDR3 has 15 residues.